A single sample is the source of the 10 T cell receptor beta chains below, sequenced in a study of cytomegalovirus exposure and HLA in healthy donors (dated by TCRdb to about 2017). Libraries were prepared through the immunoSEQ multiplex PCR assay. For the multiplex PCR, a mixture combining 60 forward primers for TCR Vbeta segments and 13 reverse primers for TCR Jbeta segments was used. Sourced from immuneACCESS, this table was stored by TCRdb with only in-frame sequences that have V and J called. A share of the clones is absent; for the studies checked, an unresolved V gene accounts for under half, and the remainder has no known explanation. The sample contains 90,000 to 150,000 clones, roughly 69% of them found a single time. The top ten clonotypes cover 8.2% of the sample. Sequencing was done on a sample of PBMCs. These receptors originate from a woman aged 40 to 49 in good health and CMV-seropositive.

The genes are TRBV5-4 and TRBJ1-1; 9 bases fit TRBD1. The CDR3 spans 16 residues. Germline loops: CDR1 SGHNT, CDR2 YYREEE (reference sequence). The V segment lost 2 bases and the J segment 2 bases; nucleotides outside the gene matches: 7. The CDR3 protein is CASSFETGGFNTEAFF. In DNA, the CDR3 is TGTGCCAGCAGCTTCGAAACAGGGGGCTTTAACACTGAAGCTTTCTTT.

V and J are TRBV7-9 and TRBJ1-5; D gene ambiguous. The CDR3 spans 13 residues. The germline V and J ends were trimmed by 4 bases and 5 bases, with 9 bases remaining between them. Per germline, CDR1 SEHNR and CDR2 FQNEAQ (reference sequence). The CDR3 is CASSSQAHQPQHF. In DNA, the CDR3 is TGTGCCAGCAGCTCTCAAGCCCATCAGCCCCAGCATTTT.

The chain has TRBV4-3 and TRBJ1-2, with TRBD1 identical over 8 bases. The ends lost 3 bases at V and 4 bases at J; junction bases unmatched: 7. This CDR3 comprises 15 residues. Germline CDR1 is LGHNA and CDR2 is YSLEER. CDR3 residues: CASSQSATGAYGYTF. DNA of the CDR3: TGCGCCAGCAGCCAGTCGGCGACAGGGGCCTATGGCTACACCTTC.

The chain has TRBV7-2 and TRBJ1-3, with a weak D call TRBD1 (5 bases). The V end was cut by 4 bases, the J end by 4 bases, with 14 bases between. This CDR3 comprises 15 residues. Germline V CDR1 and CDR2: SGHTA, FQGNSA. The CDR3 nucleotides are TGTGCCAGCAGCTCCATACAGGAGGGGGGAAACACCATATATTTT. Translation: CASSSIQEGGNTIYF.

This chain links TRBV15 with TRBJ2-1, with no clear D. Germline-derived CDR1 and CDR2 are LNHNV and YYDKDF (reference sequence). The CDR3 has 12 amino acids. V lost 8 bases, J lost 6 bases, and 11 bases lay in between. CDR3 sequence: CATGGHRNEQFF. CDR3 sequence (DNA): TGTGCCACCGGCGGCCACCGCAATGAGCAGTTCTTC.

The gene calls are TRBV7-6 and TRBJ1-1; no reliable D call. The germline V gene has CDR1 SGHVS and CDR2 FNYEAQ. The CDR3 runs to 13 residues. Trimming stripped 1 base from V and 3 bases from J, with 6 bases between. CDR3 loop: CASSLVPDTEAFF. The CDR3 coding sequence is TGTGCCAGCAGCTTAGTTCCGGACACTGAAGCTTTCTTT.

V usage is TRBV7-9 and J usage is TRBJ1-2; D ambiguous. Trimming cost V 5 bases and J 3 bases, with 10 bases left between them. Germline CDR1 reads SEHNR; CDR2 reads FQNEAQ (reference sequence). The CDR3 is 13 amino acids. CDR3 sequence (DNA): TGTGCCAGCAGCCCATCGGTGGACTATGGCTACACCTTC. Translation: CASSPSVDYGYTF. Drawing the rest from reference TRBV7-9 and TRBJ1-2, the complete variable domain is DTGVSQNPRHKITKRGQNVTFRCDPISEHNRLYWYRQTLGQGPEFLTYFQNEAQLEKSRLLSDRFSAERPKGSFSTLEIQRTEQGDSAMYLCASSPSVDYGYTFGSGTRLTVV.

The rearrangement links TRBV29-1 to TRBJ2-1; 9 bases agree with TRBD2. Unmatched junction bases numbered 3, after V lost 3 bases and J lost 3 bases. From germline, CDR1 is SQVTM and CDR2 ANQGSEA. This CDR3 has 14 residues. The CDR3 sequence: CSVEERGDYNEQFF. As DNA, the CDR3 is TGCAGCGTTGAGGAGCGGGGGGACTACAATGAGCAGTTCTTC.

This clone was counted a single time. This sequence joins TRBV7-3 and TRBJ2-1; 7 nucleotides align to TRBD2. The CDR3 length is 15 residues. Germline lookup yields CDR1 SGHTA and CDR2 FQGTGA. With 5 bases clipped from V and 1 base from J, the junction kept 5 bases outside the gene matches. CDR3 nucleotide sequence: TGTGCCAGCAGCCCCAAGCGGGGTTCCTACAATGAGCAGTTCTTC. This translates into CASSPKRGSYNEQFF.

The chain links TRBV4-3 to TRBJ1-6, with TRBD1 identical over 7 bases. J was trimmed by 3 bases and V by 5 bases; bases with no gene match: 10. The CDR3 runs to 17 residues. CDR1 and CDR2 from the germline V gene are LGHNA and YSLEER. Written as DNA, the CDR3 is TGCGCCAGCAGCGCACGTCGACAGGGCGACTATAATTCACCCCTCCACTTT. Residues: CASSARRQGDYNSPLHF.